Below, one T cell receptor beta chain is given with its context. Its binding antigen is unknown. No much larger clone exists at a distance of one base, and base qualities are not known. At the DNA level, this CDR3 is encoded by other sequences in the same sample as well. The source of the sample is a study of shared clonotypes between healthy human individuals (dated by TCRdb to 2019 to 2021). For the wider study: The cohort included three men and a couple of women between 18 and 49 years of age. The study deeply sequenced blood TCR repertoires of 5 or 6 healthy adults to estimate repertoire size and the extent of clonotype sharing between individuals. For each donor, CD4 naive and CD4 memory were each run on three plates, CD8 naive on two plates, and CD8 memory on one plate. Per donor, leukapheresis produced somewhere between about 0.8 and 9 billion PBMCs. Different laboratories and diverse techniques were used to prepare libraries and sequence TCR repertoires, to increase sequencing depth and limit assay-specific biases.

The donors were healthy, HIV-negative adults with no recently reported acute infections or vaccinations. Only Caucasian adults living in Nashville, Tennessee, USA were represented among the donors. CD4+ T cells were enriched through magnetic negative selection, after which naive cells were positively selected on CD45RA and the remaining negative fraction served as the memory subset. After blood collection by leukapheresis, PBMCs were isolated using Ficoll-Histopaque density gradient centrifugation and then cryopreserved in the vapor phase of liquid nitrogen. Analytical flow cytometry was used to check the purity and quantity of each magnetically sorted T cell population. From each sorted fraction, genomic DNA was isolated and quantified by UV absorbance on a Nanodrop 2000c. CDR1 and CDR2 are read off the germline V gene (reference sequence) as SGHNT and YYREEE. Spanning cysteine to phenylalanine, the CDR3 consists of 13 amino acids. Of all the DNA, just the CDR3 is kept, 39 bases in frame from base 1. V sheds 0 bases and J sheds 1 base, leaving 4 bases between their ends.

Using the deep immunoSEQ assay, TCR CDR3 regions were amplified from genomic DNA by multiplex PCR. Extracted genomic DNA from each cell subset was distributed evenly across all wells of several immunoSEQ 96-well plates, and each plate was treated as a replicate. For sorted subsets, 150 to 250 ng of genomic DNA, equivalent to around 30,000 T cell genomes, went into each replicate PCR. The purified libraries were quantified using a Qubit 3.0 fluorometer, sized with a Bioanalyzer 2100, and then quantified again using the KAPA Library Quantification kit. A separate single-read 150-cycle Illumina NextSeq 550 flow cell was used to sequence each immunoSEQ 96-well plate. For the original study's pipeline: Because the immunoSEQ output included only junctional sequences and no quality scores, the filtering could not be the same as the filtering used for full-length reads. Sequences were annotated with PyIR, a Python wrapper for IgBLAST v1.9, and V/J genes and CDR3 were assigned using IMGT germline references. Reads with weak V/J assignments (E-value above 1e-6), missing CDR3, stop codons, out-of-frame junctions, or ambiguous translated residues were removed. V3J clonotypes were defined as sequences sharing an identical inferred V gene, J gene, and CDR3 amino acid sequence. Percentage overlap between repertoires was computed as shared unique clonotypes divided by the size of the smaller repertoire. Richness of each repertoire was evaluated using RTK rarefaction, the Chao1 estimator, and Recon v2.1 estimates of unobserved clonotypes. Generation probabilities for all TCRbeta clonotypes obtained by the gDNA method from a handful of donors were computed using OLGA. TCRdb obtained this table from immuneACCESS and retained in-frame rearrangements with V and J assigned. These tables miss some clones; where compared with another copy, unresolved V genes account for less than half of the shortfall, and the remainder is unexplained. V, J and clone size are taken as reported in that table, and D and trimming were inferred from the DNA itself. In this sample the table shows approximately 1.5 million clones, 98% of which occur a single time. Approximately 0.38% of the sample is in the top ten clones.

Paper-wide results and their limitations: When a handful of donors were compared, the shared fraction of clonotypes was about 5.4% for naive CD4, around 3.6% for naive CD8, 2.3% for memory CD4, and 0.35% to 0.4% for memory CD8. Larger estimated clonotype richness was generally found for naive subsets than for memory subsets. Because the study included a small number of donors, the genetic and exposure-history diversity represented was limited. Pairwise subsampling indicated that sequencing depth was expected to affect the degree of clonotype sharing among donors. Higher generation probabilities were observed for clonotypes shared by all four sorted-subset donors than for non-shared clonotypes. Sampling was restricted to blood, and TCR repertoires in tissues likely differ from the TCR repertoires found in blood. Incomplete sequencing was indicated by rarefaction of sorted-subset datasets, despite the large sequencing depth.

The chain is made from TRBV5-4 and TRBJ1-1, with the D segment identity uncertain. The sequencing input was naive CD4+ T cells sorted from blood. The cell subset or site label, as the study defines it: CD45RA+ positively selected. The clonotype originates from a young man in good health. The CDR3 amino acid sequence is: CASSLGTNTEAFF. At the DNA level, the sequence is TGTGCCAGCAGCTTGGGCACGAACACTGAAGCTTTCTTT.